The 8 T cell receptor beta chains reported below all come from one sample, sequenced in a study of blood T cell repertoires in COVID-19. The data were produced by immunoSEQ multiplex PCR, yet TCRdb's version contains in-frame clones alone and is incomplete. The repertoire holds 90,000 to 150,000 clones, with approximately 85% as singletons. The source material was peripheral blood. The receptors come from a human donor in a cohort sampled during active COVID-19.

The chain uses TRBV5-1 and TRBJ2-3; TRBD2 aligns across 14 bases. With V trimmed by 2 bases and J by 7 bases, 3 bases remained unmatched. The germline CDR1 and CDR2 sequences are SGHRS and YFSETQ. The CDR3 is 15 residues long. For the CDR3, the DNA is TGCGCCAGCAGCTTCGGACTAGCGGGGGGACATACGCAGTATTTT. Protein: CASSFGLAGGHTQYF.

This chain uses TRBV6-6 with TRBJ2-3; 11 positions match TRBD2. In germline, CDR1 is MNHNY, CDR2 SVGAGI (reference sequence). Trimming removed 7 bases from V and 4 bases from J; junction bases left unmatched: 4. CDR3 length: 14 residues. CDR3 DNA: TGTGCCAGCAAGGGACTAGCGGCATCAGATACGCAGTATTTT. Translation gives CASKGLAASDTQYF.

The chain joins TRBV7-8 to TRBJ2-3, with 10 bases lining up with TRBD1. The germline V gene encodes CDR1 SGHVS and CDR2 FQNEAQ. This CDR3 comprises 15 residues. V trimming: 4 bases; J trimming: 7 bases; junction bases outside the gene matches: 8. The CDR3 nucleotides read TGTGCCAGCAGCTCCGGGACAGGGGAGCTTTATACGCAGTATTTT. Its translation is CASSSGTGELYTQYF. Supplemented by reference TRBV7-8 and TRBJ2-3, the full variable domain reads GAGVSQSPRYKVAKRGQDVALRCDPISGHVSLFWYQQALGQGPEFLTYFQNEAQLDKSGLPSDRFFAERPEGSVSTLKIQRTQQEDSAVYLCASSSGTGELYTQYFGPGTRLTVL.

The sample holds many counts of this clone. V and J are TRBV2 and TRBJ1-2, with TRBD1 identical over 9 bases. V gave up 5 bases and J gave up 4 bases; unmatched junction bases: 11. Germline CDR1 and CDR2: SNHLY and FYNNEI. There are 16 residues in the CDR3. DNA of the CDR3: TGTGCCAGCAGTCCATCGAACAGGGGGCTTGGCTATGGCTACACCTTC. Translated, it gives CASSPSNRGLGYGYTF.

J is TRBJ2-1 and V is TRBV5-1; 10 bases fit TRBD1. The CDR3 sequence is 15 residues long. Looked up from germline, CDR1 is SGHRS and CDR2 is YFSETQ. The J segment lost 4 bases and the V segment lost 4 bases, leaving 5 bases of the junction unmatched. CDR3: CASSAPDRGYNEQFF. The CDR3 nucleotides are TGCGCCAGCAGCGCTCCGGACAGGGGGTACAATGAGCAGTTCTTC. The full variable domain, in which reference TRBV5-1 and TRBJ2-1 provide the parts outside the CDR3, is KAGVTQTPRYLIKTRGQQVTLSCSPISGHRSVSWYQQTPGQGLQFLFEYFSETQRNKGNFPGRFSGRQFSNSRSEMNVSTLELGDSALYLCASSAPDRGYNEQFFGPGTRLTVL.

V is TRBV11-2 and J is TRBJ2-2, with TRBD2 matching 13 bases. The CDR3 loop spans 19 amino acids. Germline V gene lookup returns CDR1 SGHAT and CDR2 FQNNGV. Trimming took 0 bases from V and 3 from J; bases not matched to a gene: 7. CDR3 region: CASSLDPWTSGGDTGELFF. CDR3 nucleotides: TGTGCCAGCAGCTTAGATCCGTGGACTAGCGGGGGCGACACCGGGGAGCTGTTTTTT.

The V call is TRBV4-1, the J call TRBJ1-4; tentatively, D is TRBD1 (6 bases). Germline lookup yields CDR1 MGHRA and CDR2 YSYEKL. This CDR3 has 17 amino acids. The ends were cut back, 2 bases at V and 6 bases at J, with 19 bases in the middle. CDR3 sequence: CASSQQLVGAGDEKLFF. CDR3 nucleotide sequence: TGCGCCAGCAGCCAACAATTGGTTGGGGCAGGGGATGAAAAACTGTTTTTT.

This chain links TRBV7-6 with TRBJ2-5; 10 nucleotides align to TRBD2. V lost 1 base to trimming and J lost 1 base; unmatched junction nucleotides: 0. The CDR3 is 15 residues long. CDR1 is SGHVS and CDR2 is FNYEAQ in the germline V gene. CDR3 region: CASSLGTSGQETQYF. Written as DNA, the CDR3 is TGTGCCAGCAGCTTAGGGACTAGCGGCCAAGAGACCCAGTACTTC.